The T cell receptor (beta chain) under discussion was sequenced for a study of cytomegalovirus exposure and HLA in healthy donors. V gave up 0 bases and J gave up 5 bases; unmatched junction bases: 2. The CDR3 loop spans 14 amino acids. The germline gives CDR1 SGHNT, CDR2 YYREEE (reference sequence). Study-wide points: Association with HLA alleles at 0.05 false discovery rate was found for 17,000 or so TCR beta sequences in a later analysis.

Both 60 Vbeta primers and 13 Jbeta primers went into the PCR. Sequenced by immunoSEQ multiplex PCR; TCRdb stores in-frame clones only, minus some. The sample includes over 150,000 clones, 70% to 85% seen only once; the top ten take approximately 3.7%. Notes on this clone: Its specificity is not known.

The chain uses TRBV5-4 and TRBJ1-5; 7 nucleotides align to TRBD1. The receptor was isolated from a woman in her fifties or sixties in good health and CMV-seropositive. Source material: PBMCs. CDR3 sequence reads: CASSLGGGDQPQHF. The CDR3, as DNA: TGTGCCAGCAGCTTGGGAGGGGGCGATCAGCCCCAGCATTTT. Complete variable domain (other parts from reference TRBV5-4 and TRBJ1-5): ETGVTQSPTHLIKTRGQQVTLRCSSQSGHNTVSWYQQALGQGPQFIFQYYREEENGRGNFPPRFSGLQFPNYSSELNVNALELDDSALYLCASSLGGGDQPQHFGDGTRLSIL.